These 26 T cell receptor beta chains were all obtained from the same sample, sequenced in a study of cytomegalovirus exposure and HLA in healthy donors (dated by TCRdb to between 2016 and 2019). Libraries came from the immunoSEQ multiplex PCR assay. The multiplex PCR relied on a mix of 60 forward primers for TCR Vbeta segments and 13 reverse primers for TCR Jbeta segments. The table was pulled from immuneACCESS by TCRdb, which kept in-frame rearrangements only. Such tables lose some clones; where checked, under half of the loss comes from unresolved V genes, and the rest has no known cause. The sample records around 91,000 clones, around three quarters of which are singletons. The ten largest make up 4.5% to 5.5% of the sample. Specimen: PBMCs. These receptors were collected from a woman between 35 and 50 years old in good health and CMV-seropositive.

The V gene is TRBV11-3, the J gene TRBJ2-7, with TRBD2 identical over 9 bases. This CDR3 comprises 14 residues. Germline CDR1 is SGHNT and CDR2 is YENEEA. The V segment lost 4 bases and the J segment 2 bases; nucleotides outside the gene matches: 3. The CDR3 here is CASSSLAGTYEQYF. As DNA, the CDR3 is TGTGCCAGCAGCTCACTAGCGGGCACCTACGAGCAGTACTTC.

This clone occurred a few times. One end of the junction is discordant with germline, which a read error may explain. The chain links TRBV6-5 to TRBJ2-7; 10 nucleotides match TRBD2. The CDR3 is 15 amino acids. The germline V gene has CDR1 MNHEY and CDR2 SVGAGI. CDR3 sequence: CASKTSRGLASSQHF. As DNA, the CDR3 is TGTGCCAGCAAAACCTCCCGGGGACTAGCGTCTTCCCAGCACTTC.

The genes are TRBV30 and TRBJ2-7; 8 bases align to TRBD1. Germline trimming cut 1 base from V and 4 bases from J; bases unmatched to any gene: 3. Germline CDR1 GTSNPN, CDR2 SVGIG (reference sequence). The CDR3 loop spans 13 amino acids. As DNA, the CDR3 is TGTGCCTGGAGTGCAGGACAGGGTTACGAGCAGTACTTC. Translation gives CAWSAGQGYEQYF.

This chain uses TRBV29-1 with TRBJ1-4; D is perhaps TRBD1 (6 bases). Trimming took 3 bases from V and 7 from J, leaving 12 bases between them. There are 13 residues in the CDR3. The germline gives CDR1 SQVTM, CDR2 ANQGSEA. As DNA, the CDR3 is TGCAGCGTTGATGGGGGGGCTAGTGAAAAACTGTTTTTT. It is translated as CSVDGGASEKLFF.

The rearrangement links TRBV7-2 to TRBJ2-7, with 15 bases lining up with TRBD2. V was pared by 5 bases and J by 6 bases, with 5 bases of the junction left unmatched. The CDR3 extends over 15 amino acids. Germline V gene sequence: CDR1 SGHTA, CDR2 FQGNSA. CDR3 sequence reads: CASSGGTSGRREQYF. In DNA form, the CDR3 reads TGTGCCAGCAGCGGCGGGACTAGCGGGAGGCGCGAGCAGTACTTC. Full variable domain (remainder filled in from reference TRBV7-2 and TRBJ2-7): GAGVSQSPSNKVTEKGKDVELRCDPISGHTALYWYRQSLGQGLEFLIYFQGNSAPDKSGLPSDRFSAERTGGSVSTLTIQRTQQEDSAVYLCASSGGTSGRREQYFGPGTRLTVT.

This clone was detected a few times. The chain carries TRBV27 and TRBJ2-1; D possibly corresponds to TRBD1 (6 bases). Germline lookup yields CDR1 MNHEY and CDR2 SMNVEV (reference sequence). CDR3 length: 14 residues. The V end lost 5 bases, the J end lost 2 bases, and 10 bases lay between the germline ends. As DNA, the CDR3 is TGTGCCAGCAGTATGGACAGAGCCTACAATGAGCAGTTCTTC. Its protein product is CASSMDRAYNEQFF.

This clone occurred once. This sequence joins TRBV27 and TRBJ1-5, with D uncertain. The CDR3 is made up of 13 amino acids. The germline CDR1 and CDR2 sequences are MNHEY and SMNVEV (reference sequence). V was clipped by 3 bases and J by 4 bases, with 7 bases between them. The CDR3 sequence: CASSFERNQPQHF. The CDR3 DNA is TGTGCCAGCAGTTTCGAGAGAAATCAGCCCCAGCATTTT.

The gene calls are TRBV15 and TRBJ2-7; D is possibly TRBD2 (5 bases). V was clipped by 3 bases and J by 5 bases, with 14 bases between them. This CDR3 region has 14 residues. Germline loops: CDR1 LNHNV, CDR2 YYDKDF (reference sequence). The CDR3 DNA is TGTGCCACCAGCAGGGAGCTAGCTGGGGACGAGCAGTACTTC. This codes for CATSRELAGDEQYF.

The chain uses TRBV4-1 and TRBJ1-5, with D unclear. CDR3 length equals 14 residues. CDR1 and CDR2 (germline): MGHRA, YSYEKL. The V gene lost 1 base and the J gene lost 5 bases, with 9 bases spanning the gap. This CDR3 is CASSQVPTDQPQHF. In nucleotides, the CDR3 is TGCGCCAGCAGCCAAGTCCCGACTGATCAGCCCCAGCATTTT.

This clone was found a few times. This chain uses TRBV28 with TRBJ2-5, with D unresolved. Germline assignment: CDR1 MDHEN and CDR2 SYDVKM. V lost 5 bases, J lost 4 bases, and 14 bases lay in between. This CDR3 has 14 amino acids. CDR3 sequence reads: CASSPLLVTETQYF. CDR3 coding DNA: TGTGCCAGCAGTCCCCTTCTAGTAACAGAGACCCAGTACTTC.

J is TRBJ1-5 and V is TRBV28; D is possibly TRBD1 (5 bases). CDR3 length equals 11 residues. Germline V gives CDR1 MDHEN, CDR2 SYDVKM. Trimming took off 8 bases at V and 10 bases at J, with 12 bases between the two ends. DNA of the CDR3: TGTGCCAGCCGGGGGTCCCAACCCCAGCATTTT. This sequence encodes CASRGSQPQHF.

This clone was counted many times. The chain links TRBV9 to TRBJ2-1, with 7 bases lining up with TRBD2. Trimming cost V 2 bases and J 6 bases; bases outside gene matches: 11. CDR1 SGDLS and CDR2 YYNGEE come from the germline V gene. The CDR3 runs 16 residues. The CDR3, as DNA: TGTGCCAGCAGCGTCCCCCTTCATGCGGGGGTCAATGAGCAGTTCTTC. Its protein is CASSVPLHAGVNEQFF.

This chain links TRBV5-5 with TRBJ1-4; TRBD1 aligns across 7 bases. Trimming took 3 bases from V and 4 from J; bases not matched to a gene: 3. Germline assignment: CDR1 SGHKS and CDR2 YYEKEE (reference sequence). The CDR3 totals 14 residues. The CDR3 DNA is TGTGCCAGCAGCTCGACAGGGAGTAATGAAAAACTGTTTTTT. Protein: CASSSTGSNEKLFF.

This sequence joins TRBV19 and TRBJ1-1, with 9 bases lining up with TRBD1. Losses at the gene ends were 6 bases for V and 3 bases for J; bases not matched to a gene: 8. This CDR3 region has 15 residues. Germline CDR1 LNHDA, CDR2 SQIVND (reference sequence). CDR3 in DNA: TGTGCCAGTAGACATATGACAGGGGGGGACACTGAAGCTTTCTTT. It is translated as CASRHMTGGDTEAFF.

The chain is built from TRBV21-1 and TRBJ1-5; TRBD1 was called by the table and not checked on the DNA. TRBV21-1 is labeled a pseudogene. The CDR3 totals 18 residues. CDR3 amino acids: CASSKTPVGRYSNQPQHF. CDR3 coding DNA: TGTGCCAGCAGCAAAACGCCGGTGGGGCGGTATAGCAATCAGCCCCAGCATTTT.

The V gene is TRBV14, the J gene TRBJ1-6; maybe TRBD1 (5 bases). With 0 bases removed from V and 7 bases from J, the gap between germline ends came to 13 bases. The CDR3 spans 16 residues. The germline V gene has CDR1 SGHDN and CDR2 FVKESK. DNA of the CDR3: TGTGCCAGCAGCCAAGATTATAGAGACAGAAATTCACCCCTCCACTTT. Its translation is CASSQDYRDRNSPLHF. Using reference TRBV14 and TRBJ1-6 for the parts outside the CDR3, the full variable domain is EAGVTQFPSHSVIEKGQTVTLRCDPISGHDNLYWYRRVMGKEIKFLLHFVKESKQDESGMPNNRFLAERTGGTYSTLKVQPAELEDSGVYFCASSQDYRDRNSPLHFGNGTRLTVT.

The chain is built from TRBV29-1 and TRBJ2-5, with 8 bases lining up with TRBD1. The assigned J gene may be wrong: the sequence end matches TRBJ2-7 better. The CDR3 totals 12 residues. CDR1 SQVTM and CDR2 ANQGSEA come from the germline V gene. The CDR3 coding sequence is TGCAGCGTTGGGACAGGGCCCTACGAGCAGTACTTC. This gives the protein CSVGTGPYEQYF.

The rearrangement uses TRBV4-2 and TRBJ2-7, with 7 bases matching TRBD2. The germline gives CDR1 LGHNA, CDR2 YNFKEQ. Trimming removed 1 base from V and 3 bases from J; junction bases left unmatched: 3. The CDR3 has 14 amino acids. CDR3 DNA sequence: TGTGCCAGCAGCCAAGGTGGGGACTACTACGAGCAGTACTTC. Amino acid sequence: CASSQGGDYYEQYF.

The chain combines TRBV9 with TRBJ2-7, with TRBD2 identical over 10 bases. V was pared by 0 bases and J by 3 bases, with 3 bases of the junction left unmatched. Germline values: CDR1 SGDLS, CDR2 YYNGEE. The CDR3 consists of 15 residues. For the CDR3, the DNA is TGTGCCAGCAGCGTAGCTCCTAGCGGGAGCTACGAGCAGTACTTC. Its protein is CASSVAPSGSYEQYF. Full variable domain (remainder filled in from reference TRBV9 and TRBJ2-7): DSGVTQTPKHLITATGQRVTLRCSPRSGDLSVYWYQQSLDQGLQFLIQYYNGEERAKGNILERFSAQQFPDLHSELNLSSLELGDSALYFCASSVAPSGSYEQYFGPGTRLTVT.

This clone occurred a few times. V is TRBV29-1 and J is TRBJ2-1; 7 bases match TRBD2. Trimming at V came to 4 bases and at J to 0 bases, leaving 3 bases not matched to a gene. CDR3 size: 14 residues. Germline V gene sequence: CDR1 SQVTM, CDR2 ANQGSEA. The CDR3: CSVAGGSSYNEQFF. The DNA for the CDR3 is TGCAGCGTTGCAGGCGGGAGCTCCTACAATGAGCAGTTCTTC.

J is TRBJ2-7 and V is TRBV7-8; D call uncertain. The CDR3 is 12 residues long. V was shortened by 5 bases and J by 2 bases, with 7 bases between the two germline ends. Germline values: CDR1 SGHVS, CDR2 FQNEAQ. The CDR3 is CASSPQAYEQYF. DNA for the CDR3: TGTGCCAGCAGCCCGCAGGCCTACGAGCAGTACTTC. The full variable domain, with the rest looked up from reference TRBV7-8 and TRBJ2-7, is GAGVSQSPRYKVAKRGQDVALRCDPISGHVSLFWYQQALGQGPEFLTYFQNEAQLDKSGLPSDRFFAERPEGSVSTLKIQRTQQEDSAVYLCASSPQAYEQYFGPGTRLTVT.

This chain uses TRBV18 with TRBJ1-1; 7 bases agree with TRBD1. The germline gives CDR1 KGHSH, CDR2 LQKENI. The CDR3 sequence is 13 residues long. The V segment lost 5 bases and the J segment 7 bases; nucleotides outside the gene matches: 7. CDR3 loop: CASSGQVKFEAFF. CDR3 DNA: TGTGCCAGCTCAGGACAGGTTAAATTTGAAGCTTTCTTT.

This clone was counted between two and nine times. The V and J genes are TRBV6-5 and TRBJ2-2; TRBD1 matches at 8 bases. Losses at the gene ends were 8 bases for V and 5 bases for J; bases not matched to a gene: 7. Germline values: CDR1 MNHEY, CDR2 SVGAGI. This CDR3 comprises 14 residues. The CDR3 loop reads CASRTGSRTGELFF. DNA for the CDR3: TGTGCCAGCCGGACAGGGAGTCGGACCGGGGAGCTGTTTTTT.

The gene calls are TRBV14 and TRBJ2-7, with D unclear. Per germline, CDR1 SGHDN and CDR2 FVKESK. The V end was cut by 4 bases, the J end by 2 bases, with 15 bases between. This CDR3 comprises 15 residues. The CDR3 DNA sequence: TGTGCCAGCAGCCCTACCAATCTTAACGCCTACGAGCAGTACTTC. This gives the protein CASSPTNLNAYEQYF.

The chain uses TRBV7-6 and TRBJ2-1; tentative D call: TRBD2 (5 bases). The CDR3 has 11 residues. V shed 5 bases and J shed 11 bases, with 10 bases lying between them. Per the germline V gene, CDR1 is SGHVS and CDR2 is FNYEAQ. The CDR3 loop reads CASSTGEQQFF. CDR3 DNA: TGTGCCAGCAGCACCGGGGAACAGCAGTTCTTC.

The chain combines TRBV5-1 with TRBJ2-5; D is possibly TRBD2 (6 bases). CDR1 and CDR2 (germline): SGHRS, YFSETQ. V lost 4 bases and J lost 5, with 18 bases in between. The CDR3 is 15 amino acids. The CDR3 region is CASSSLEAGRETQYF. CDR3 bases: TGCGCCAGCAGCAGTTTAGAGGCGGGGAGGGAGACCCAGTACTTC.